This T cell receptor beta chain came from a study of beta chain features in type 1 diabetes. Reverse transcription of all isolated RNA meant that expressed TCRB transcripts were sequenced. It was found that naive, central memory and regulatory T cell samples averaged around 3.5 million reads. TCRdb's table, derived via immunoSEQ multiplex PCR, lists solely in-frame clones and lacks some. The table records 160,000 or so clones, approximately 10% of them present only once. This clone has more than one count but fewer than ten. Its antigen remains unknown. Whole-study findings and limits: Any PCR bias toward short templates would affect both groups alike. VDJ junctions in type 1 diabetes patients carried more deletions and fewer insertions. Type 1 diabetes patients had TCRB CDR3s that were shorter (moderately but significantly so) in all four CD4+ subsets.

Germline assignment: CDR1 SQVTM and CDR2 ANQGSEA. V lost 4 bases and J 5 bases, leaving 18 bases between the germline ends. This CDR3 contains 15 residues. The chain couples TRBV29-1 to TRBJ2-1; a possible D gene is TRBD1 (6 bases). The origin of this receptor is a woman in her 30s with type 1 diabetes. Sequenced material: central memory CD4+ T cells from blood. CDR3 residues: CSVVPFTGTNNEQFF. CDR3 nucleotide sequence: TGCAGCGTTGTCCCCTTTACAGGGACCAACAATGAGCAGTTCTTC.